Listed here are 15 T cell receptor beta chains from one sample, sequenced in a study of technical replicates of blood from a handful of donors. Only in-frame clones appear in the TCRdb table, and some are missing; sequencing was by immunoSEQ multiplex PCR. The table shows about 100,000 clones, with 95% to 96% occurring only once. Specimen: T cells isolated from PBMCs. The receptor set was obtained from a human donor in good health.

V and J are TRBV29-1 and TRBJ1-2, with 9 bases fitting TRBD1. The CDR3 totals 12 residues. Per the germline V gene, CDR1 is SQVTM and CDR2 is ANQGSEA. V lost 8 bases to trimming and J lost 8 bases; unmatched junction nucleotides: 9. CDR3 region: CSHSTGGMGYTF. The CDR3 nucleotides read TGCAGCCACTCGACAGGGGGTATGGGCTACACCTTC.

This chain joins TRBV7-9 and TRBJ2-4, with D perhaps matching TRBD2 (5 bases). V was shortened by 3 bases and J by 3 bases, with 18 bases between the two germline ends. Germline lookup yields CDR1 SEHNR and CDR2 FQNEAQ (reference sequence). The CDR3 is 17 residues long. The CDR3 loop reads CASSLAPAERVKNIQYF. The CDR3 DNA reads TGTGCCAGCAGCTTGGCCCCGGCTGAGAGGGTCAAAAACATTCAGTACTTC. The variable domain in full, with the rest retrieved from reference TRBV7-9 and TRBJ2-4, is DTGVSQNPRHKITKRGQNVTFRCDPISEHNRLYWYRQTLGQGPEFLTYFQNEAQLEKSRLLSDRFSAERPKGSFSTLEIQRTEQGDSAMYLCASSLAPAERVKNIQYFGAGTRLSVL.

V is TRBV29-1 and J is TRBJ2-3, with TRBD1 as a possible D gene (5 bases). This CDR3 has 17 residues. The V and J ends lost 2 bases and 2 bases respectively, with 20 bases between them. Germline V gives CDR1 SQVTM, CDR2 ANQGSEA. The CDR3 DNA sequence: TGCAGCGTTGAATTTCCTATGAAGGGGCCCTTCACAGATACGCAGTATTTT. Protein product: CSVEFPMKGPFTDTQYF.

J is TRBJ1-5 and V is TRBV11-1; 7 positions agree with TRBD1. CDR3 length equals 13 residues. The germline V gene encodes CDR1 SGHAT and CDR2 FQDESV (reference sequence). The V and J ends lost 3 bases and 5 bases, in that order; junction bases with no gene match: 1. CDR3 DNA: TGTGCCAGCAGCTTGGGGACAGATCAGCCCCAGCATTTT. It translates to CASSLGTDQPQHF.

The rearrangement uses TRBV11-2 and TRBJ1-5; 9 positions agree with TRBD1. The CDR3 consists of 15 residues. Germline V gene data show CDR1 as SGHAT and CDR2 as FQNNGV. Trimming removed 5 bases from V and 7 bases from J; junction bases left unmatched: 9. The CDR3 here is CASSPRTGVGQPQHF. The CDR3 DNA follows: TGTGCCAGCAGCCCAAGGACAGGGGTAGGCCAGCCCCAGCATTTT. The variable domain in full, completed from reference TRBV11-2 and TRBJ1-5, reads EAGVAQSPRYKIIEKRQSVAFWCNPISGHATLYWYQQILGQGPKLLIQFQNNGVVDDSQLPKDRFSAERLKGVDSTLKIQPAKLEDSAVYLCASSPRTGVGQPQHFGDGTRLSIL.

This chain links TRBV7-9 with TRBJ2-1; D is undetermined. V lost 5 bases and J 5 bases, leaving 4 bases between the germline ends. Germline V lookup: CDR1 SEHNR, CDR2 FQNEAQ (reference sequence). The CDR3 runs 11 residues. The CDR3: CASSPDNEQFF. The CDR3 DNA follows: TGTGCCAGCAGCCCCGACAATGAGCAGTTCTTC.

The chain has TRBV10-2 and TRBJ1-1; 8 nucleotides align to TRBD1. Trimming took 2 bases from V and 6 from J; bases not matched to a gene: 5. There are 14 residues in the CDR3. Germline assignment: CDR1 WSHSY and CDR2 SAAADI. The CDR3 coding sequence is TGCGCCAGCAGTGAGGGCAGGGGGCTTTCTGAAGCTTTCTTT. Translating gives CASSEGRGLSEAFF.

The V and J genes are TRBV27 and TRBJ2-7; perhaps TRBD2 as D (6 bases). V lost 3 bases and J 6 bases, leaving 12 bases between the germline ends. This CDR3 has 13 residues. Germline CDR1 is MNHEY and CDR2 is SMNVEV (reference sequence). CDR3: CASSFGGWSEQYF. Written as DNA, the CDR3 is TGTGCCAGCAGTTTTGGGGGGTGGAGCGAGCAGTACTTC.

This chain connects TRBV29-1 to TRBJ1-2; 10 bases map to TRBD1. Germline loops: CDR1 SQVTM, CDR2 ANQGSEA. The CDR3 runs 15 residues. V gave up 4 bases and J gave up 7 bases; unmatched junction bases: 12. In DNA form, the CDR3 reads TGCAGCGTTGGGATGGGCGGACAGGGGGTATCTGGCTACACCTTC. It yields the protein CSVGMGGQGVSGYTF.

This clone was counted once. This chain links TRBV5-4 with TRBJ2-2, with 9 nucleotides matching TRBD2. The length of the CDR3 is 15 residues. After removal of 5 bases from V and 4 bases from J, the junction contained 6 bases not matched to a gene. Germline V gene sequence: CDR1 SGHNT, CDR2 YYREEE (reference sequence). The CDR3 DNA follows: TGTGCCAGCAGGTTGCGGGGGGGCGGCACCGGGGAGCTGTTTTTT. This translates into CASRLRGGGTGELFF.

This chain uses TRBV5-4 with TRBJ2-7, with TRBD1 matching 7 bases. Germline assignment: CDR1 SGHNT and CDR2 YYREEE (reference sequence). This CDR3 comprises 15 residues. Trimming cost V 4 bases and J 2 bases; bases outside gene matches: 9. CDR3: CASSPGGDRPYEQYF. CDR3 coding DNA: TGTGCCAGCAGCCCTGGTGGGGACAGACCCTACGAGCAGTACTTC. The variable domain in full, with the rest retrieved from reference TRBV5-4 and TRBJ2-7, is ETGVTQSPTHLIKTRGQQVTLRCSSQSGHNTVSWYQQALGQGPQFIFQYYREEENGRGNFPPRFSGLQFPNYSSELNVNALELDDSALYLCASSPGGDRPYEQYFGPGTRLTVT.

This chain connects TRBV5-4 to TRBJ2-2; 8 bases are a match to TRBD2. The CDR3 runs 15 residues. The V gene end was trimmed by 4 bases and the J gene end by 7 bases; junction bases not matched to a gene: 9. Per the germline V gene, CDR1 is SGHNT and CDR2 is YYREEE (reference sequence). In DNA form, the CDR3 reads TGTGCCAGCAGCAGGAAGCGGGAGTTCGGCGGGGAGCTGTTTTTT. Encoded protein: CASSRKREFGGELFF.

This chain connects TRBV2 to TRBJ1-4; TRBD1 agrees at 9 bases. The germline gives CDR1 SNHLY, CDR2 FYNNEI. CDR3 length equals 19 residues. With 3 bases clipped from V and 8 bases from J, the junction kept 19 bases outside the gene matches. The CDR3 here is CASSDLPGQGPLWWEKLFF. In nucleotides, the CDR3 is TGTGCCAGCAGTGACTTACCGGGACAGGGACCCTTATGGTGGGAAAAACTGTTTTTT.

The genes are TRBV10-2 and TRBJ2-7; 12 positions match TRBD2. This CDR3 region has 15 residues. Germline CDR1 reads WSHSY; CDR2 reads SAAADI. Losses at the gene ends were 1 base for V and 4 bases for J; bases not matched to a gene: 2. The CDR3 nucleotides read TGCGCCAGCAGTGAGTATACTAGCGGGGGGTACGAGCAGTACTTC. Its protein product is CASSEYTSGGYEQYF.

J is TRBJ2-1 and V is TRBV10-1, with 10 bases matching TRBD2. This CDR3 spans 17 amino acids. V lost 2 bases, J lost 5 bases, and 9 bases stayed unmatched. The V gene's germline CDR1 is WNHNN and CDR2 SYGVQD (reference sequence). CDR3 sequence: CASSELPGTSANNEQFF. The DNA for the CDR3 is TGCGCCAGCAGTGAGCTCCCCGGGACTAGCGCCAACAATGAGCAGTTCTTC.